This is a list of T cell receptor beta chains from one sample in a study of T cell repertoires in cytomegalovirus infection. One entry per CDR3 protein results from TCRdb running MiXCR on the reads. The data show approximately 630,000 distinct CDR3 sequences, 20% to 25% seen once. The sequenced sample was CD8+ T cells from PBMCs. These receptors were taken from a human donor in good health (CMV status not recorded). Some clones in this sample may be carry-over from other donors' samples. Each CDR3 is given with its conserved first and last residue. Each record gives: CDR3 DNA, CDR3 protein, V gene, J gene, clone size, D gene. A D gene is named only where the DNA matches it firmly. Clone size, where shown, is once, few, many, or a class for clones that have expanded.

CDR3 DNA: TGTGCCAGCAGCTCCCCCGGAGTAATGAACACTGAAGCTTTCTTT; CDR3 protein: CASSSPGVMNTEAFF; V gene: TRBV7-2; J gene: TRBJ1-1; clone size: many; D gene: -
CDR3 DNA: TGCAGCGTTATCAGGGCCTATGAGCAGTTCTTC; CDR3 protein: CSVIRAYEQFF; V gene: TRBV29-1; J gene: TRBJ2-1; clone size: few; D gene: -
CDR3 DNA: TGTGCCAGCAGCTCCAGGGAAGGGAATCAGCCCCAGCATTTT; CDR3 protein: CASSSREGNQPQHF; V gene: TRBV5-5; J gene: TRBJ1-5; clone size: -; D gene: -
CDR3 DNA: TGTGCCACAGAGGGGGAGCCTCTCTACGAGCAGTACTTC; CDR3 protein: CATEGEPLYEQYF; V gene: TRBV10-3; J gene: TRBJ2-7; clone size: few; D gene: -
CDR3 DNA: TGTGCCAGCAGCCTAAGACAGTTCCCCAGCTCCTATAATTCACCCCTCCACTTT; CDR3 protein: CASSLRQFPSSYNSPLHF; V gene: TRBV7-2; J gene: TRBJ1-6; clone size: many; D gene: -
CDR3 DNA: TGTGCCAGCAGCAAGGACAGGCCGAGCACAGATACGCAGTATTTT; CDR3 protein: CASSKDRPSTDTQYF; V gene: TRBV28; J gene: TRBJ2-3; clone size: -; D gene: TRBD1
CDR3 DNA: TGCAGCGTGCTACCCCAAGACGGGAATCTCTATGGCTACACCTTC; CDR3 protein: CSVLPQDGNLYGYTF; V gene: TRBV29-1; J gene: TRBJ1-2; clone size: few; D gene: -
CDR3 DNA: TGTGCCAGCAGTTACTCGGCAGGGTACCAGAGCCCCACAGATACGCAGTATTTT; CDR3 protein: CASSYSAGYQSPTDTQYF; V gene: TRBV6-5; J gene: TRBJ2-3; clone size: many; D gene: -
CDR3 DNA: TGTGCCAGCAGCCACCCGGGAGAAGAAGTAACCTACGAGCAGTACTTC; CDR3 protein: CASSHPGEEVTYEQYF; V gene: TRBV14; J gene: TRBJ2-7; clone size: -; D gene: -
CDR3 DNA: TGTGCCAGCAGCTCGGACGCGTCCTATAATTCACCCCTCCACTTT; CDR3 protein: CASSSDASYNSPLHF; V gene: TRBV7-2; J gene: TRBJ1-6; clone size: many; D gene: -
CDR3 DNA: TGTGCCAGCAGTTCGTTAGAGAACACTGAAGCTTTCTTT; CDR3 protein: CASSSLENTEAFF; V gene: TRBV28; J gene: TRBJ1-1; clone size: -; D gene: -
CDR3 DNA: TGTGCCAGCATCTACAGGGATGGCTACACCTTC; CDR3 protein: CASIYRDGYTF; V gene: TRBV7-2; J gene: TRBJ1-2; clone size: many; D gene: -
CDR3 DNA: TGCAGTGCCTCTCCCGACTCAGATACGCAGTATTTT; CDR3 protein: CSASPDSDTQYF; V gene: TRBV20-1; J gene: TRBJ2-3; clone size: few; D gene: -
CDR3 DNA: TGTGCCAGCATTCTAACGATCCGGGACAGAAACGATAACTATGGCTACACCTTC; CDR3 protein: CASILTIRDRNDNYGYTF; V gene: TRBV6-1; J gene: TRBJ1-2; clone size: many; D gene: TRBD1
CDR3 DNA: TGTGCCAGTAGTATAGCAGGCGGATTGAACACTGAAGCTTTCTTT; CDR3 protein: CASSIAGGLNTEAFF; V gene: TRBV19; J gene: TRBJ1-1; clone size: few; D gene: -
CDR3 DNA: TGTGCCAGCAGTTACTCGACAACTAGCGGGGACCCAGATACGCAGTATTTT; CDR3 protein: CASSYSTTSGDPDTQYF; V gene: TRBV6-2/TRBV6-3; J gene: TRBJ2-3; clone size: -; D gene: TRBD2
CDR3 DNA: TGCGCCAGCAGCCAAGATCCGACAGGGGACTATGGCTACACCTTC; CDR3 protein: CASSQDPTGDYGYTF; V gene: TRBV4-1; J gene: TRBJ1-2; clone size: -; D gene: TRBD1
CDR3 DNA: TGTGCCAGCAGTGAATTCTTAGTCGAGAGCGGCAGGGGAAGCGAGCAGTACTTC; CDR3 protein: CASSEFLVESGRGSEQYF; V gene: TRBV25-1; J gene: TRBJ2-7; clone size: many; D gene: -
CDR3 DNA: TGCGCCAGCTGGCCCGGGCCGCGACCGTCCCCCTACGAGCAGTACTTC; CDR3 protein: CASWPGPRPSPYEQYF; V gene: TRBV23-1; J gene: TRBJ2-7; clone size: few; D gene: -
CDR3 DNA: TGTGCCAGCTCCCCTGGGGAGACAGGGGGCTTCAATGAGCAGTTCTTC; CDR3 protein: CASSPGETGGFNEQFF; V gene: TRBV27; J gene: TRBJ2-1; clone size: -; D gene: TRBD1
CDR3 DNA: TGTGCCACCAAGGACAGGGGGCTTTCAGATACGCAGTATTTT; CDR3 protein: CATKDRGLSDTQYF; V gene: TRBV15; J gene: TRBJ2-3; clone size: -; D gene: TRBD1
CDR3 DNA: TGCAGTGCTAGGGGCCAAGAGACCCAGTACTTC; CDR3 protein: CSARGQETQYF; V gene: TRBV20-1; J gene: TRBJ2-5; clone size: -; D gene: -
CDR3 DNA: TGTGCCAGCAGTGCTAGACAGGGGAGGTACACTGAAGCTTTCTTT; CDR3 protein: CASSARQGRYTEAFF; V gene: TRBV6-4; J gene: TRBJ1-1; clone size: few; D gene: TRBD1
CDR3 DNA: TGCAGTGCTAGAGCCTCGGGCCCCCTGCCCCCGAACACCGGGGAGCTGTTTTTT; CDR3 protein: CSARASGPLPPNTGELFF; V gene: TRBV20-1; J gene: TRBJ2-2; clone size: few; D gene: -
CDR3 DNA: TGTGCCAGCAGTCCACTTTCCCCAGGACAGGAAAACATTCAGTACTTC; CDR3 protein: CASSPLSPGQENIQYF; V gene: TRBV6-2/TRBV6-3; J gene: TRBJ2-4; clone size: few; D gene: TRBD1
CDR3 DNA: TGTGCCAGCAGCTTAAGAGTTGCGGGGGGGAAGGACGGGGAGCTGTTTTTT; CDR3 protein: CASSLRVAGGKDGELFF; V gene: TRBV7-8; J gene: TRBJ2-2; clone size: many; D gene: TRBD2
CDR3 DNA: TGTGCCAGCAGCTCGCAGGGGCTTAATTCACCCCTCCACTTT; CDR3 protein: CASSSQGLNSPLHF; V gene: TRBV7-8; J gene: TRBJ1-6; clone size: -; D gene: -
CDR3 DNA: TGTGCCAGCAGCCATGGGAACACTGAAGCTTTCTTT; CDR3 protein: CASSHGNTEAFF; V gene: TRBV7-9; J gene: TRBJ1-1; clone size: many; D gene: -
CDR3 DNA: TGTGCCAGCAGCTCCGTCCCGGCTCTGATCCCCTACGAGCAGTACTTC; CDR3 protein: CASSSVPALIPYEQYF; V gene: TRBV5-5; J gene: TRBJ2-7; clone size: few; D gene: -
CDR3 DNA: TGTGCCAGCAGTGTGGACACCCTTAACTATGGCTACACCTTC; CDR3 protein: CASSVDTLNYGYTF; V gene: TRBV25-1; J gene: TRBJ1-2; clone size: -; D gene: -
CDR3 DNA: TGTGCCAGCAGCCTCGACAGGGGCAGTTTTGGCTACACCTTC; CDR3 protein: CASSLDRGSFGYTF; V gene: TRBV7-9; J gene: TRBJ1-2; clone size: many; D gene: TRBD1
CDR3 DNA: TGTGCCAGCAGACAACCGGGACCCCAAGAGACCCAGTACTTC; CDR3 protein: CASRQPGPQETQYF; V gene: TRBV12-3/TRBV12-4; J gene: TRBJ2-5; clone size: -; D gene: -
CDR3 DNA: TGTGCCAGCAGTTGGGTGAGCTCCTACAATGAGCAGTTCTTC; CDR3 protein: CASSWVSSYNEQFF; V gene: TRBV6-2/TRBV6-3; J gene: TRBJ2-1; clone size: -; D gene: -
CDR3 DNA: TGTGCCAGCAGTGTGTCAGGGGGCAAGAACACCGGGGAGCTGTTTTTT; CDR3 protein: CASSVSGGKNTGELFF; V gene: TRBV28; J gene: TRBJ2-2; clone size: few; D gene: TRBD1
CDR3 DNA: TGTGCCAGCAGTAAGGGCGATAGCAATCAGCCCCAGCATTTT; CDR3 protein: CASSKGDSNQPQHF; V gene: TRBV27; J gene: TRBJ1-5; clone size: few; D gene: -
CDR3 DNA: TGTGCCAGCAAGGGTGGCAGCTACAATGAGCAGTTCTTC; CDR3 protein: CASKGGSYNEQFF; V gene: TRBV7-9; J gene: TRBJ2-1; clone size: many; D gene: -
CDR3 DNA: TGTGCCAGCAGTTTATCCCGGCGGGGGCGGCGGATGAACACTGAAGCTTTCTTT; CDR3 protein: CASSLSRRGRRMNTEAFF; V gene: TRBV28; J gene: TRBJ1-1; clone size: few; D gene: -
CDR3 DNA: TGTGCCAGTCACAGGGAATGGAATGAGCAGTTCTTC; CDR3 protein: CASHREWNEQFF; V gene: TRBV18; J gene: TRBJ2-1; clone size: -; D gene: -
CDR3 DNA: TGCAGCGTTGAGGGACAGGGAGAGATAGGTTGGGAGCAGTACTTC; CDR3 protein: CSVEGQGEIGWEQYF; V gene: TRBV29-1; J gene: TRBJ2-7; clone size: -; D gene: TRBD1
CDR3 DNA: TGTGCCAGCAGTCCCGGGACACAACATAATTCACCCCTCCACTTT; CDR3 protein: CASSPGTQHNSPLHF; V gene: TRBV12-3/TRBV12-4; J gene: TRBJ1-6; clone size: -; D gene: -
CDR3 DNA: TGTGCCAGCAGTTACCCCGTGAACACCGGGGAGCTGTTTTTT; CDR3 protein: CASSYPVNTGELFF; V gene: TRBV6-2/TRBV6-3; J gene: TRBJ2-2; clone size: many; D gene: -
CDR3 DNA: TGTGCCAGCACCATCTCCGTGGGACACCTAATCCAAGAGACCCAGTACTTC; CDR3 protein: CASTISVGHLIQETQYF; V gene: TRBV7-9; J gene: TRBJ2-5; clone size: many; D gene: -
CDR3 DNA: TGTGCCAGCAGCTTGGGCCGATTGGACGGGGAGCTGTTTTTT; CDR3 protein: CASSLGRLDGELFF; V gene: TRBV11-3; J gene: TRBJ2-2; clone size: -; D gene: -
CDR3 DNA: TGCAGCGTTGCCAGGTTCACCGGGGAGCTGTTTTTT; CDR3 protein: CSVARFTGELFF; V gene: TRBV29-1; J gene: TRBJ2-2; clone size: few; D gene: -
CDR3 DNA: TGCAGTGCTAGACCATTCCGACAGGCCAATGAGCAGTTCTTC; CDR3 protein: CSARPFRQANEQFF; V gene: TRBV20-1; J gene: TRBJ2-1; clone size: -; D gene: -
CDR3 DNA: TGTGCCAGCAGTTTGGGCGGGACAGGGGCCGACTACACCTTC; CDR3 protein: CASSLGGTGADYTF; V gene: TRBV6-1; J gene: TRBJ1-2; clone size: many; D gene: TRBD1
CDR3 DNA: TGTGCCAGCAGCCTCCTGGGGGGCGAGGATCTAAGGGATACGCAGTATTTT; CDR3 protein: CASSLLGGEDLRDTQYF; V gene: TRBV11-2; J gene: TRBJ2-3; clone size: few; D gene: -
CDR3 DNA: TGTGCCAGCAGTGAACGCGGGGGGGGGGGCAATCAGCCCCAGCATTTT; CDR3 protein: CASSERGGGGNQPQHF; V gene: TRBV2; J gene: TRBJ1-5; clone size: -; D gene: -
CDR3 DNA: TGCAGTGCTAACTCCCGTGAGACCCAGTACTTC; CDR3 protein: CSANSRETQYF; V gene: TRBV20-1; J gene: TRBJ2-5; clone size: -; D gene: -
CDR3 DNA: TGCAGTGCTAGAGGCCCGGACAGACAAGAGACCCAGTACTTC; CDR3 protein: CSARGPDRQETQYF; V gene: TRBV20-1; J gene: TRBJ2-5; clone size: -; D gene: -
CDR3 DNA: TGTGCCAGCAGCTTATTTCAGTACAATGAGCAGTTCTTC; CDR3 protein: CASSLFQYNEQFF; V gene: TRBV7-2; J gene: TRBJ2-1; clone size: many; D gene: -
CDR3 DNA: TGTGCCAGCAGTCCGGGCCGGTCCGAGCAGTACTTC; CDR3 protein: CASSPGRSEQYF; V gene: TRBV11-2; J gene: TRBJ2-7; clone size: few; D gene: -
CDR3 DNA: TGTGCCAGCAGCCCCGGGTGGGGGGCGGGCACTGAAGCTTTCTTT; CDR3 protein: CASSPGWGAGTEAFF; V gene: TRBV28; J gene: TRBJ1-1; clone size: few; D gene: -
CDR3 DNA: TGTGCCAGCAGCACCTGGACTAGCGGGGGGACAGATACGCAGTATTTT; CDR3 protein: CASSTWTSGGTDTQYF; V gene: TRBV7-6; J gene: TRBJ2-3; clone size: many; D gene: TRBD2
CDR3 DNA: TGCAGCGTGACAGGGGAAGAGACCCAGTACTTC; CDR3 protein: CSVTGEETQYF; V gene: TRBV29-1; J gene: TRBJ2-5; clone size: -; D gene: TRBD1
CDR3 DNA: TGTGCCAGCAGCACGGGGATTTATGAAGCTTTCTTT; CDR3 protein: CASSTGIYEAFF; V gene: TRBV7-6; J gene: TRBJ1-1; clone size: many; D gene: -
CDR3 DNA: TGCAGCGTTGACTTTAACTATGGCTACACCTTC; CDR3 protein: CSVDFNYGYTF; V gene: TRBV29-1; J gene: TRBJ1-2; clone size: few; D gene: -